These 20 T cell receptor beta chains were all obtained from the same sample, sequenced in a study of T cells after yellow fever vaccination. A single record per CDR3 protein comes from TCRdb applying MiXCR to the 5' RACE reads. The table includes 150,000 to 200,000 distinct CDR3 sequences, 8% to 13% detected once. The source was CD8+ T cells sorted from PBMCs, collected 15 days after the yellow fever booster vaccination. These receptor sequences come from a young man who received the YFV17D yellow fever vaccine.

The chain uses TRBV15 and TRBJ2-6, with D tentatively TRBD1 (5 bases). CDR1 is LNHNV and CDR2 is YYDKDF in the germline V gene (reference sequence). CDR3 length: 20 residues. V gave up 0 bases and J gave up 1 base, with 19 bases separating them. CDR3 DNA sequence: TGTGCCACCAGCAGAGATCTGGAAGGACAAGTGAGGTCTGGGGCCAACGTCCTGACTTTC. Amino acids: CATSRDLEGQVRSGANVLTF.

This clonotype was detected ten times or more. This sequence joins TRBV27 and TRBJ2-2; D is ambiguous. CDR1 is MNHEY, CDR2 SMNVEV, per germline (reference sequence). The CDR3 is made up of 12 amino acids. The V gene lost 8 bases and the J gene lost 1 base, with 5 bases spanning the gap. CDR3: CASRWNTGELFF. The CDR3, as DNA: TGTGCCAGCCGGTGGAACACCGGGGAGCTGTTTTTT.

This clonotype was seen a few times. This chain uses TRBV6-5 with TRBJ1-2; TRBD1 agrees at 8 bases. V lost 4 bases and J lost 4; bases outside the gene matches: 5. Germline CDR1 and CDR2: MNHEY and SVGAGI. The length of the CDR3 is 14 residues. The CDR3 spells CASSSGQGSYGYTF. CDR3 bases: TGTGCCAGCAGTTCCGGACAGGGCAGCTATGGCTACACCTTC.

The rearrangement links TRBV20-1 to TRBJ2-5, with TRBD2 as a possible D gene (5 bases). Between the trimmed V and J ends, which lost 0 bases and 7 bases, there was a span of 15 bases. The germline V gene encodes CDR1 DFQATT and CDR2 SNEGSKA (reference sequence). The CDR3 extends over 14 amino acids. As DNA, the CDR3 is TGCAGTGCTAGAGAGTCGGGGTTGCTCGTGACCCAGTACTTC. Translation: CSARESGLLVTQYF.

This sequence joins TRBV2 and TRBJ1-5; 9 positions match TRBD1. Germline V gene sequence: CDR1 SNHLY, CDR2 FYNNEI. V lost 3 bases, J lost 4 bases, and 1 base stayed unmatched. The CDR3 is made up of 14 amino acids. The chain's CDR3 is CASSDGTGNQPQHF. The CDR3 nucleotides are TGTGCCAGCAGTGATGGGACAGGGAATCAGCCCCAGCATTTT.

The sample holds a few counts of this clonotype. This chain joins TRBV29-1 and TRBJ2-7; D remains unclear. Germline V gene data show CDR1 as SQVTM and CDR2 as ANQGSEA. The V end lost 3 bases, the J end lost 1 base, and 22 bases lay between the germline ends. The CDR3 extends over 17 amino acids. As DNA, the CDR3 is TGCAGCGTTGATATTGAGGCCGGATTCTCCCAGTCCTACGAGCAGTACGTC. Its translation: CSVDIEAGFSQSYEQYV.

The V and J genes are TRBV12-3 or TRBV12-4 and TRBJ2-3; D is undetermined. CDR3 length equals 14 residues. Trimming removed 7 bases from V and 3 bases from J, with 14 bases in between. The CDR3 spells CASTLFTATDTQYF. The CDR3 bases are TGTGCCAGCACTCTATTCACGGCTACAGATACGCAGTATTTT.

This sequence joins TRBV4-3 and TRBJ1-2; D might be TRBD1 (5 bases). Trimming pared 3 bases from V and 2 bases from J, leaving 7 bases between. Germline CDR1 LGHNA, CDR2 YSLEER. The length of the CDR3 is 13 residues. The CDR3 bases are TGCGCCAGCAGCCAGCGGGGGAACTATGGCTACACCTTC. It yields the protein CASSQRGNYGYTF.

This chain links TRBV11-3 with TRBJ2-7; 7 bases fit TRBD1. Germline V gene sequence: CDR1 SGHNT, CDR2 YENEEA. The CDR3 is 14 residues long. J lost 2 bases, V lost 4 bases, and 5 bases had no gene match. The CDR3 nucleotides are TGTGCCAGCAGCTCCAGGGACAGAACCTACGAGCAGTACTTC. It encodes CASSSRDRTYEQYF.

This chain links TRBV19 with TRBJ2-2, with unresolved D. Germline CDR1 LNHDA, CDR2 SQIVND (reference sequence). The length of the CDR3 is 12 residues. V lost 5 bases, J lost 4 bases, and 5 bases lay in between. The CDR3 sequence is CASSYGTGELFF. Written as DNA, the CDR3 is TGTGCCAGTAGTTACGGCACCGGGGAGCTGTTTTTT.

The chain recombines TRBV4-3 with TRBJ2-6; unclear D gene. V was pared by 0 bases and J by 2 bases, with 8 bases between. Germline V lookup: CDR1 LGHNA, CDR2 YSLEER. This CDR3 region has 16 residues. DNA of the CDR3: TGCGCCAGCAGCCAAGAAACCTGGGCTGGGGCCAACGTCCTGACTTTC. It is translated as CASSQETWAGANVLTF.

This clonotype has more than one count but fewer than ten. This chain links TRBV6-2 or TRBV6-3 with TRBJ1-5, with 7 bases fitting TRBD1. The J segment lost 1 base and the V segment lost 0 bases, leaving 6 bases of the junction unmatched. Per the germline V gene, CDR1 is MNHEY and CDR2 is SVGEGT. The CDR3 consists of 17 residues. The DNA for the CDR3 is TGTGCCAGCAGTTACTCGTCTACAGGGGACAGCAATCAGCCCCAGCATTTT. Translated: CASSYSSTGDSNQPQHF.

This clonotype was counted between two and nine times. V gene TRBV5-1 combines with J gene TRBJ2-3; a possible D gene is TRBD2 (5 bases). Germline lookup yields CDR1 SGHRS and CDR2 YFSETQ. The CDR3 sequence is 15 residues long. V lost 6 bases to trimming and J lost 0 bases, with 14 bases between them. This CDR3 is CASNILAPSTDTQYF. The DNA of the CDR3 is TGCGCCAGCAATATCCTAGCTCCGAGCACAGATACGCAGTATTTT.

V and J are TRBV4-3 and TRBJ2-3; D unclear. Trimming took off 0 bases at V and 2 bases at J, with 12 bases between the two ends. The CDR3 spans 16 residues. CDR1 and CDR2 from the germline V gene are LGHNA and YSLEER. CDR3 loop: CASSQEGSGPTDTQYF. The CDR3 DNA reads TGCGCCAGCAGCCAAGAGGGGTCCGGACCCACAGATACGCAGTATTTT.

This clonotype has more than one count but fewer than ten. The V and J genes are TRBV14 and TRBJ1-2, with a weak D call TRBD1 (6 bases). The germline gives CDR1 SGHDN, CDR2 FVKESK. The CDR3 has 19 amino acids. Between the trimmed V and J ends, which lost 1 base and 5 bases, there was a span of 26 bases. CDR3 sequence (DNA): TGTGCCAGCAGCCAAGCATTTCGGGACAACACCCCCTTTGGATATGGCTACACCTTC. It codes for CASSQAFRDNTPFGYGYTF.

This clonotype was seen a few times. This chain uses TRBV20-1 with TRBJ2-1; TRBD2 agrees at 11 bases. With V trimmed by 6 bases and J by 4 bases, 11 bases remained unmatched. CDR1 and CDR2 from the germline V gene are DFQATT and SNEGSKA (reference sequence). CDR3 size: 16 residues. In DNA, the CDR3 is TGCAGTGCCGATCATGTAGCGGGGGGGATATACAATGAGCAGTTCTTC. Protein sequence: CSADHVAGGIYNEQFF.

This CDR3 reads CASSHTGGGEQYF. CDR3 sequence (DNA): TGCGCCAGCAGCCACACAGGGGGCGGTGAGCAGTACTTC. This sequence joins TRBV4-1 and TRBJ2-7; 9 bases align to TRBD1. Germline-derived CDR1 and CDR2 are MGHRA and YSYEKL. Trimming took 3 bases from V and 7 from J; bases not matched to a gene: 4. The CDR3 has 13 residues.

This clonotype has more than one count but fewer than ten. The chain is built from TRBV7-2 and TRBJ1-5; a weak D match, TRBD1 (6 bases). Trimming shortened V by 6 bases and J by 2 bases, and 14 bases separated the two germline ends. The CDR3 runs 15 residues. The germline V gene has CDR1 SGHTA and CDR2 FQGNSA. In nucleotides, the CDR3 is TGTGCCAGCAGAGAGACAGGTCGGGGCAATCAGCCCCAGCATTTT. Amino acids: CASRETGRGNQPQHF. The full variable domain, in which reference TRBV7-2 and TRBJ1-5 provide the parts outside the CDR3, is GAGVSQSPSNKVTEKGKDVELRCDPISGHTALYWYRQSLGQGLEFLIYFQGNSAPDKSGLPSDRFSAERTGGSVSTLTIQRTQQEDSAVYLCASRETGRGNQPQHFGDGTRLSIL.

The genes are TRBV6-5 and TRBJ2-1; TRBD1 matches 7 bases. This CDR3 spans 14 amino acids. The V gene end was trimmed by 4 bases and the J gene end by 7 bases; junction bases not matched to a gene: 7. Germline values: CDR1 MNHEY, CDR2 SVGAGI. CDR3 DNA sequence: TGTGCCAGCAGTTCGAGCTTCAGGGGGAATGAGCAGTTCTTC. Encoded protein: CASSSSFRGNEQFF.

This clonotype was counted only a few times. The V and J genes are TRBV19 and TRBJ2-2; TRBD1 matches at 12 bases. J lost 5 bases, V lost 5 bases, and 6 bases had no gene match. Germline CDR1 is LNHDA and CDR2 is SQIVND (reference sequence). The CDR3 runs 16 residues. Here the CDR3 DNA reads TGTGCCAGTAGTGGTCGGGACAGGGGGCGTACCGGGGAGCTGTTTTTT. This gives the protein CASSGRDRGRTGELFF.